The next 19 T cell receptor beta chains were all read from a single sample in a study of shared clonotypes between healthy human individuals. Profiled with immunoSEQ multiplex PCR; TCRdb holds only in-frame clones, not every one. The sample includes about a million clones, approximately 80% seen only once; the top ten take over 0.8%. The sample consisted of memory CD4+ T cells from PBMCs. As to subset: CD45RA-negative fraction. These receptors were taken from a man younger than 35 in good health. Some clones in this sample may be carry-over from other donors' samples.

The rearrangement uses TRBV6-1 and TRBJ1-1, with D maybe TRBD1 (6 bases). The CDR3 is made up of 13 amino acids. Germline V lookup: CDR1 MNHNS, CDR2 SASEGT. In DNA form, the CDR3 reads TGTGCTAGCCGCAGGGGAAAGAACACTGAAGCTTTCTTT. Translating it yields CASRRGKNTEAFF.

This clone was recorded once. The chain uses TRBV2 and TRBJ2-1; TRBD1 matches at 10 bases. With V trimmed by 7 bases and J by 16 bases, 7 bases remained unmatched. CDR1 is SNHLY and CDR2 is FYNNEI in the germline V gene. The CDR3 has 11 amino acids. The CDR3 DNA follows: TGTGCCAGCACCCGGACAGGGGGTATTTTCTTC. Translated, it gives CASTRTGGIFF.

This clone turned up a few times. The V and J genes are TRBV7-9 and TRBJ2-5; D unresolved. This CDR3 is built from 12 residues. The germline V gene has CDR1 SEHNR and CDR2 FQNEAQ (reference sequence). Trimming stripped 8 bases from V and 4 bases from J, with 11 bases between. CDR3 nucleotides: TGTGCCAGCGGAGAGCTCGGAGAGACCCAGTACTTC. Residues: CASGELGETQYF. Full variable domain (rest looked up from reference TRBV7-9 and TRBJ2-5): DTGVSQNPRHKITKRGQNVTFRCDPISEHNRLYWYRQTLGQGPEFLTYFQNEAQLEKSRLLSDRFSAERPKGSFSTLEIQRTEQGDSAMYLCASGELGETQYFGPGTRLLVL.

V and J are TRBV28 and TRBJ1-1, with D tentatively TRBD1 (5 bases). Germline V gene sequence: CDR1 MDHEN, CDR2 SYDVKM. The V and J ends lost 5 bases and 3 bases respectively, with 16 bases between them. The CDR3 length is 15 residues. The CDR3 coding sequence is TGTGCCAGCAGTACCCCAAGAGCGGGGGACACTGAAGCTTTCTTT. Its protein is CASSTPRAGDTEAFF.

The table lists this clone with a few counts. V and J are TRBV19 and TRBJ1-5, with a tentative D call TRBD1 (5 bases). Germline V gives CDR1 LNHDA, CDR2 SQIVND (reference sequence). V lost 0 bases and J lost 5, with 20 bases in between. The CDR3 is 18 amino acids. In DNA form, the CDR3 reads TGTGCCAGTAGTATAGACCCAAGGACCCAGGGCTATGATCAGCCCCAGCATTTT. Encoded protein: CASSIDPRTQGYDQPQHF.

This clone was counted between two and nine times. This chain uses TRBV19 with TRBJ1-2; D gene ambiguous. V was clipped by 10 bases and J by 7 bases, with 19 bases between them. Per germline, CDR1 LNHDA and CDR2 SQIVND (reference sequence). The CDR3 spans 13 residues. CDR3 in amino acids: CATRGEGWSGYTF. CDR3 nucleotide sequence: TGTGCCACTAGAGGAGAGGGATGGAGTGGCTACACCTTC.

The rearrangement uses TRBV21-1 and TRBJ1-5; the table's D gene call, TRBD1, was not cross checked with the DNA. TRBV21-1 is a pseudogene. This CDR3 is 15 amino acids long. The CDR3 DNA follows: TGTGCCAGCAGCAAATTACGGACCCTAGGGGGGCCCCAGCATTTT. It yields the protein CASSKLRTLGGPQHF.

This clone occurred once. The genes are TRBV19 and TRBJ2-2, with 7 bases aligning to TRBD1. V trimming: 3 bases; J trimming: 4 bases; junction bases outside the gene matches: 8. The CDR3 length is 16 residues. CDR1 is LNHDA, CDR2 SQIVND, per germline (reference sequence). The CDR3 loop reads CASSMERGPSTGELFF. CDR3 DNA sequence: TGTGCCAGTAGTATGGAAAGGGGGCCGAGCACCGGGGAGCTGTTTTTT.

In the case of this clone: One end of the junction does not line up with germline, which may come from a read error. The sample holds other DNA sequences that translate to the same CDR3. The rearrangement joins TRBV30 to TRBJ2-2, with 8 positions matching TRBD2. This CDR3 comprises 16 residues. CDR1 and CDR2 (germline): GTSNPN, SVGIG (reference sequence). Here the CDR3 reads CAWSLGTSGHTGELFF. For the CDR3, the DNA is TGTGCCTGGAGTTTAGGCACTAGCGGTCACACCGGGGAGCTGTTTTTC.

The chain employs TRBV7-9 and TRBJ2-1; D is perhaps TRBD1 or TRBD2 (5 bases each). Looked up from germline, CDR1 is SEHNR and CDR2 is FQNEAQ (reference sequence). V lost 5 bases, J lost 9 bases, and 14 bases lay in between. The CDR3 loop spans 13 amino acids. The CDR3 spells CASSPRDRGEQFF. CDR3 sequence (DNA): TGTGCCAGCAGCCCCAGGGACCGCGGTGAGCAGTTCTTC.

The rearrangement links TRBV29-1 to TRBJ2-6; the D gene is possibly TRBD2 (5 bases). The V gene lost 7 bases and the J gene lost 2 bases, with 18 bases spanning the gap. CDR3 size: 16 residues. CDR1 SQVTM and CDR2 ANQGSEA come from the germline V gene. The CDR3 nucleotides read TGCAGCGCTGAGGGAAGGGTACACACTGGGGCCAACGTCCTGACTTTC. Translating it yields CSAEGRVHTGANVLTF. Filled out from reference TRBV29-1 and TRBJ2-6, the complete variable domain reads SAVISQKPSRDICQRGTSLTIQCQVDSQVTMMFWYRQQPGQSLTLIATANQGSEATYESGFVIDKFPISRPNLTFSTLTVSNMSPEDSSIYLCSAEGRVHTGANVLTFGAGSRLTVL.

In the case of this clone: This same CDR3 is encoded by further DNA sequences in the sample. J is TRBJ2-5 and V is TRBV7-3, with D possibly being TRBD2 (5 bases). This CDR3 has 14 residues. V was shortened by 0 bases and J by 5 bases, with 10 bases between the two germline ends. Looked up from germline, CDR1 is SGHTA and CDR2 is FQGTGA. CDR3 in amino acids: CASSLTGSRETQYF. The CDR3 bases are TGTGCCAGCAGCTTAACGGGGAGCAGGGAGACCCAGTACTTC.

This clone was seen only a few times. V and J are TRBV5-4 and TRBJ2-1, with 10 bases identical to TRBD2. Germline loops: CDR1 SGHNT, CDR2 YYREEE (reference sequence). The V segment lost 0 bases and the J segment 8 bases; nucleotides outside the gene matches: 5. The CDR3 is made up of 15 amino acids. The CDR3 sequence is CASSLASGRTDEQFF. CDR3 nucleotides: TGTGCCAGCAGCTTGGCTAGCGGGAGAACGGATGAGCAGTTCTTC.

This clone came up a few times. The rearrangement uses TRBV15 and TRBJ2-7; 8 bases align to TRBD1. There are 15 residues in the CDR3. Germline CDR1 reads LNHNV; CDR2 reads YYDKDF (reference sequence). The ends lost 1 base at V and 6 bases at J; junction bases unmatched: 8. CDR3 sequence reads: CATSRGSGTGGEQYF. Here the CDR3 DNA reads TGTGCCACCAGCAGAGGATCCGGGACAGGTGGCGAGCAGTACTTC.

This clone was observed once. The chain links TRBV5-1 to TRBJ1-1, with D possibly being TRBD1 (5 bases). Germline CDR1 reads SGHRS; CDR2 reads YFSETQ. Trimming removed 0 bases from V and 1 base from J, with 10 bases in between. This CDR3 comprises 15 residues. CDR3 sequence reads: CASSLEGLPNTEAFF. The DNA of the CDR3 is TGCGCCAGCAGCTTGGAGGGGTTACCGAACACTGAAGCTTTCTTT.

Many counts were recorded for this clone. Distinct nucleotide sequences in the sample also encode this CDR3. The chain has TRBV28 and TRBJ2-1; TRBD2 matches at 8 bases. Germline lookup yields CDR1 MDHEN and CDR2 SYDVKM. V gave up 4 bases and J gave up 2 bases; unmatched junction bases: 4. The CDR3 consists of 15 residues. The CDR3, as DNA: TGTGCCAGCAGTTCGGGACTAGGGACCTACAATGAGCAGTTCTTC. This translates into CASSSGLGTYNEQFF.

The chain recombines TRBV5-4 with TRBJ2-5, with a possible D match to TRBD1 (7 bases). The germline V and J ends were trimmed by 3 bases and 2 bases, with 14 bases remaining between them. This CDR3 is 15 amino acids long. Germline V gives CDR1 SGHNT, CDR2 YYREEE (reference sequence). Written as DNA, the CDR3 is TGTGCCAGCAGCTCCCAGGGGGAGGTTCAAGAGACCCAGTACTTC. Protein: CASSSQGEVQETQYF.

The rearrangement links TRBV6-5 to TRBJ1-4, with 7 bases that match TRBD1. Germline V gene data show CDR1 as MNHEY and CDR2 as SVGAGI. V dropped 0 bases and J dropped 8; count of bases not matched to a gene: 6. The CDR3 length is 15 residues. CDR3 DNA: TGTGCCAGCAGTTACTCGAACAGGGGAGGGGAAAAACTGTTTTTT. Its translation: CASSYSNRGGEKLFF.

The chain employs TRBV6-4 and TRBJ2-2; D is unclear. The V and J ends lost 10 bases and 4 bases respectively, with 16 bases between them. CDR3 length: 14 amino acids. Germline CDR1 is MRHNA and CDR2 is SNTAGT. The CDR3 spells CAIGEGIVTGELFF. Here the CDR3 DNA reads TGTGCCATTGGAGAAGGGATTGTCACCGGGGAGCTGTTTTTT.